This is a list of T cell receptor beta chains from one sample in a study of blood T cell repertoires in COVID-19. Profiled with immunoSEQ multiplex PCR; TCRdb holds only in-frame clones, not every one. The sample lists 200,000 to 250,000 clones, about 82% seen once, with roughly 2% in the top ten. Sequencing was performed on PBMCs or T cells enriched from blood (not recorded which). The receptor set was obtained from a woman aged 50 to 60 who had recovered from COVID-19. Each CDR3 is given with its conserved first and last residue. Fields, in order: J gene, clone size, D gene, CDR3 length, V gene, CDR3 protein, CDR3 DNA. D genes are given only for firm matches. Expanded clones are given a class, and other clones once, few, many or no size at all.

j_call: TRBJ2-1
clone_size: NA
d_call: NA
cdr3_length: 12
v_call: TRBV11-2
cdr3_aa: CASSLDSAQQFF
cdr3_nt: TGTGCCAGCAGCTTAGATTCAGCGCAGCAGTTCTTC

j_call: TRBJ2-5
clone_size: NA
d_call: NA
cdr3_length: 14
v_call: TRBV5-4
cdr3_aa: CASSLVGSGETQYF
cdr3_nt: TGTGCCAGCAGCTTGGTAGGGAGCGGGGAGACCCAGTACTTC

j_call: TRBJ1-1
clone_size: NA
d_call: NA
cdr3_length: 13
v_call: TRBV7-3
cdr3_aa: CASSLTGYTEAFF
cdr3_nt: TGTGCCAGCAGCTTAACGGGCTACACTGAAGCTTTCTTT

j_call: TRBJ2-6
clone_size: NA
d_call: NA
cdr3_length: 15
v_call: TRBV28
cdr3_aa: CASSLGGTGANVLTF
cdr3_nt: TGTGCCAGCAGTTTAGGGGGGACTGGGGCCAACGTCCTGACTTTC

j_call: TRBJ1-1
clone_size: NA
d_call: NA
cdr3_length: 15
v_call: TRBV18
cdr3_aa: CASSPTDTMNTEAFF
cdr3_nt: TGTGCCAGCTCACCAACGGACACGATGAACACTGAAGCTTTCTTT

j_call: TRBJ1-1
clone_size: NA
d_call: NA
cdr3_length: 14
v_call: TRBV7-9
cdr3_aa: CASRTLTPTTEAFF
cdr3_nt: TGTGCCAGCAGAACGTTGACACCAACCACTGAAGCTTTCTTT

j_call: TRBJ1-2
clone_size: NA
d_call: TRBD1
cdr3_length: 13
v_call: TRBV5-1
cdr3_aa: CASSGQGEGGYTF
cdr3_nt: TGCGCCAGCTCGGGACAGGGTGAGGGTGGCTACACCTTC

j_call: TRBJ1-2
clone_size: NA
d_call: TRBD1
cdr3_length: 13
v_call: TRBV6-5
cdr3_aa: CASLDRGSYGYTF
cdr3_nt: TGTGCCAGCCTGGACAGGGGATCTTATGGCTACACCTTC

j_call: TRBJ2-7
clone_size: NA
d_call: NA
cdr3_length: 15
v_call: TRBV5-1
cdr3_aa: CASTSRDRWSYEQYF
cdr3_nt: TGCGCCAGCACCTCCCGCGACAGGTGGTCCTACGAGCAGTACTTC

j_call: TRBJ1-2
clone_size: NA
d_call: TRBD1
cdr3_length: 15
v_call: TRBV11-3
cdr3_aa: CASSPGTGVNYGYTF
cdr3_nt: TGTGCCAGCAGCCCGGGGACAGGGGTGAACTATGGCTACACCTTC

j_call: TRBJ1-1
clone_size: NA
d_call: TRBD1
cdr3_length: 12
v_call: TRBV6-5
cdr3_aa: CASATGGTEAFF
cdr3_nt: TGTGCCAGCGCCACAGGGGGCACTGAAGCTTTCTTT

j_call: TRBJ2-5
clone_size: NA
d_call: TRBD2
cdr3_length: 15
v_call: TRBV6-2/TRBV6-3
cdr3_aa: CASSRTSGRRETQYF
cdr3_nt: TGTGCCAGCAGTCGGACTAGCGGGAGAAGAGAGACCCAGTACTTC

j_call: TRBJ2-5
clone_size: NA
d_call: TRBD1
cdr3_length: 13
v_call: TRBV12-3/TRBV12-4
cdr3_aa: CASSNDRGLAQYF
cdr3_nt: TGTGCCAGCAGTAACGACAGGGGGCTGGCCCAGTACTTC

j_call: TRBJ1-6
clone_size: NA
d_call: TRBD1
cdr3_length: 16
v_call: TRBV5-1
cdr3_aa: CASSAQTGGTNSPLHF
cdr3_nt: TGCGCCAGCAGCGCACAGACAGGGGGAACTAATTCACCCCTCCACTTT

j_call: TRBJ2-1
clone_size: NA
d_call: NA
cdr3_length: 16
v_call: TRBV6-4
cdr3_aa: CASSDSAGRSYNEQFF
cdr3_nt: TGTGCCAGCAGTGACTCGGCAGGCCGCTCCTACAATGAGCAGTTCTTC

j_call: TRBJ1-6
clone_size: once
d_call: TRBD1
cdr3_length: 14
v_call: TRBV6-9
cdr3_aa: CASSIGQGSSPLHF
cdr3_nt: TGTGCCAGCAGTATAGGACAGGGGAGTTCACCCCTCCACTTT

j_call: TRBJ2-1
clone_size: NA
d_call: TRBD2
cdr3_length: 14
v_call: TRBV29-1
cdr3_aa: CSVRREGRGNEQFF
cdr3_nt: TGCAGCGTCCGGAGGGAGGGTAGGGGAAATGAGCAGTTCTTC

j_call: TRBJ1-4
clone_size: NA
d_call: NA
cdr3_length: 16
v_call: TRBV28
cdr3_aa: CASSLRGGGRGEKLFF
cdr3_nt: TGTGCCAGCAGTTTAAGGGGGGGCGGCAGAGGAGAAAAACTGTTTTTT

j_call: TRBJ2-2
clone_size: once
d_call: TRBD2
cdr3_length: 17
v_call: TRBV24-1
cdr3_aa: CATSDIGLVPNTGELFF
cdr3_nt: TGTGCCACCAGTGATATCGGACTAGTACCGAACACCGGGGAGCTGTTTTTT

j_call: TRBJ2-7
clone_size: NA
d_call: TRBD2
cdr3_length: 15
v_call: TRBV7-2
cdr3_aa: CASSFGLAGLYEQYF
cdr3_nt: TGTGCCAGCAGCTTCGGACTAGCGGGGCTTTACGAGCAGTACTTC

j_call: TRBJ2-2
clone_size: NA
d_call: TRBD2
cdr3_length: 17
v_call: TRBV6-4
cdr3_aa: CASSDPKTSANTGELFF
cdr3_nt: TGTGCCAGCAGTGACCCCAAGACTAGCGCGAACACCGGGGAGCTGTTTTTT

j_call: TRBJ2-1
clone_size: NA
d_call: TRBD1
cdr3_length: 17
v_call: TRBV7-8
cdr3_aa: CASSSPADRASYNEQFF
cdr3_nt: TGTGCCAGCAGCTCCCCCGCCGACAGGGCGTCCTACAATGAGCAGTTCTTC

j_call: TRBJ1-5
clone_size: NA
d_call: NA
cdr3_length: 15
v_call: TRBV4-1
cdr3_aa: CASSHSNSPRQPQHF
cdr3_nt: TGCGCCAGCAGCCACTCGAACTCCCCACGGCAGCCCCAGCATTTT

j_call: TRBJ1-5
clone_size: NA
d_call: NA
cdr3_length: 13
v_call: TRBV30
cdr3_aa: CAWSGRSGQPQHF
cdr3_nt: TGTGCCTGGAGTGGAAGGAGCGGCCAGCCCCAGCATTTT

j_call: TRBJ1-1
clone_size: NA
d_call: NA
cdr3_length: 13
v_call: TRBV3-1/TRBV3-2
cdr3_aa: CASSQEPGAEAFF
cdr3_nt: TGTGCCAGCAGCCAAGAGCCCGGGGCTGAAGCTTTCTTT